This section outlines one T cell receptor (beta chain) sequence together with its context. The data are from a study of cytomegalovirus exposure and HLA in healthy donors. V shed 1 base and J shed 5 bases, with 8 bases lying between them. This CDR3 has 13 residues. Germline V gives CDR1 SSHAT, CDR2 FNYEAQ (reference sequence). The PCR ran on 60 Vbeta and 13 Jbeta primers. Authors' methods: Some 11 million of the roughly 80 million unique TCR beta chains counted in a later analysis were shared. Profiling relied on immunoSEQ multiplex PCR, and the TCRdb table lists in-frame clones only, not all of them. D and trimming come from the DNA, and the V and J calls and clone size come from that table. The table lists about 200,000 clones, 82% of them singletons.

Sequencing was performed on PBMCs. The chain has TRBV7-7 and TRBJ1-1; D unresolved. The receptor was derived from a woman aged 40 to 49 in good health and CMV-seronegative. The CDR3 spells CASSLGPRTEAFF. The CDR3 nucleotides read TGTGCCAGCAGCTTAGGTCCGAGGACTGAAGCTTTCTTT.